This T cell receptor beta chain came from a study of shared clonotypes between healthy human individuals. Regarding the study as a whole: Estimated clonotype richness was generally higher in naive than memory subsets. Clonotypes that were shared across four donors made up roughly 5% of naive CD4 clonotypes.

Several immunoSEQ plates held equal portions of the genomic DNA taken from each subset. Using immunoSEQ multiplex PCR, the repertoire was profiled, and TCRdb retains in-frame clones only, with some absent. The sample yields 650,000 to 700,000 clones, 90% seen once. With regard to this clone: Antigen unknown.

Sequenced input: memory CD8+ T cells from PBMCs. Subset given: CD45RO+ cells pooled with CCR7-negative TemRA cells. The receptor was isolated from a young man in good health. Some clones in this sample may be carry-over from other donors' samples.

The CDR3 spells CASSQGRSEQYF. The CDR3 nucleotides are TGTGCCAGCAGTCAAGGACGGTCGGAGCAGTACTTC. The V and J genes are TRBV27 and TRBJ2-7; D is uncertain. The CDR3 totals 12 residues. Germline V CDR1 and CDR2: MNHEY, SMNVEV (reference sequence). With 5 bases removed from V and 7 bases from J, the gap between germline ends came to 12 bases.